This T cell receptor beta chain originates from a study of control samples from healthy donors and cancer patients. Profiling relied on immunoSEQ multiplex PCR, and the TCRdb table lists in-frame clones only, not all of them. The repertoire consists of 78,000 or so clones, with 75% to 90% occurring once and the leading ten covering roughly 15%. The CDR3 totals 12 residues. Germline values: CDR1 GTSNPN, CDR2 SVGIG (reference sequence). V lost 1 base and J lost 13, with 14 bases in between. The chain links TRBV30 to TRBJ2-1; a weak D match, TRBD1 (6 bases). This clonotype originated in a man aged 50 to 60 in good health. Sequences were obtained from blood. The DNA of the CDR3 is TGTGCCTGGAGTGGGGCAGGGGCCGTCCAGTTCTTC. It codes for CAWSGAGAVQFF.